Below, 25 T cell receptor beta chains from the same sample are listed, as sequenced in a study of T-cell memory formation after mild COVID-19. TCRdb re-called the 5' RACE reads with MiXCR, one entry per CDR3 protein. Of about 360,000 distinct CDR3 sequences in the sample, around 15% are singletons; the top ten hold roughly a fifth. The sequenced material came from PBMCs or a T cell subset sorted from them (not recorded which). Source of these receptors: a young man who had mild COVID-19 (a few samples of this study predate the infection). Cell type and time point are not known.

This chain connects TRBV6-6 to TRBJ2-1; the D gene is possibly TRBD1 (5 bases). Trimming stripped 6 bases from V and 5 bases from J, with 11 bases between. Germline V gives CDR1 MNHNY, CDR2 SVGAGI (reference sequence). This CDR3 spans 13 amino acids. The CDR3 protein is CASRVGQHNEQFF. The CDR3 bases are TGTGCCAGCAGAGTGGGGCAGCACAATGAGCAGTTCTTC.

This clonotype was seen only a few times. The chain carries TRBV5-1 and TRBJ2-5; the D is unclear. V dropped 5 bases and J dropped 1 base, with 9 bases sitting between them. Germline loops: CDR1 SGHRS, CDR2 YFSETQ. The CDR3 is 13 residues long. The CDR3 is CASSWSSQETQYF. The CDR3 nucleotides are TGCGCCAGCAGTTGGTCCTCCCAAGAGACCCAGTACTTC.

The V call is TRBV4-1, the J call TRBJ2-2; 8 bases line up with TRBD2. Germline V lookup: CDR1 MGHRA, CDR2 YSYEKL. Unmatched junction bases numbered 11, after V lost 4 bases and J lost 4 bases. The CDR3 loop spans 17 amino acids. CDR3 DNA: TGCGCCAGCAGCCTCCACTCCGGACTAGCTGGCACCGGGGAGCTGTTTTTT. Its translation: CASSLHSGLAGTGELFF.

This clonotype was counted only a few times. The CDR3 sequence is CASSVGGTASNSPLHF. The CDR3 DNA reads as TGTGCCAGCAGCGTAGGGGGGACAGCTAGTAATTCACCCCTCCACTTT. The chain recombines TRBV9 with TRBJ1-6; 7 bases are a match to TRBD1. CDR3 length equals 16 residues. Germline V gives CDR1 SGDLS, CDR2 YYNGEE. With 0 bases clipped from V and 6 bases from J, the junction kept 6 bases outside the gene matches.

This chain links TRBV2 with TRBJ2-2; possible D gene TRBD2, 6 bases. The germline V and J ends were trimmed by 6 bases and 5 bases, with 16 bases remaining between them. The CDR3 loop spans 15 amino acids. Germline V gene sequence: CDR1 SNHLY, CDR2 FYNNEI. The CDR3 nucleotides read TGTGCCAGCAGCCCCGGGACTGCCGGTACCGGGGAGCTGTTTTTT. Translation gives CASSPGTAGTGELFF.

This clonotype was detected ten times or more. This chain joins TRBV11-2 and TRBJ1-2, with D tentatively TRBD1 (6 bases). The V gene lost 8 bases and the J gene lost 4 bases, with 17 bases spanning the gap. The CDR3 loop spans 14 amino acids. Germline CDR1 and CDR2: SGHAT and FQNNGV. The CDR3 bases are TGTGCCAGCCGTATGATAGGACAGTCCTATGGCTACACCTTC. Its protein product is CASRMIGQSYGYTF. Using reference TRBV11-2 and TRBJ1-2 for the parts outside the CDR3, the full variable domain is EAGVAQSPRYKIIEKRQSVAFWCNPISGHATLYWYQQILGQGPKLLIQFQNNGVVDDSQLPKDRFSAERLKGVDSTLKIQPAKLEDSAVYLCASRMIGQSYGYTFGSGTRLTVV.

This clonotype has only a few counts. V is TRBV7-8 and J is TRBJ2-5; D is uncertain. V was cut by 4 bases and J by 1 base, with 13 bases left in between. The CDR3 runs to 15 residues. Germline CDR1 reads SGHVS; CDR2 reads FQNEAQ. The CDR3 bases are TGTGCCAGCAGCTCGTCGCTCAGATTCCAAGAGACCCAGTACTTC. Protein product: CASSSSLRFQETQYF.

This clonotype showed up just a few times. The rearrangement links TRBV5-1 to TRBJ2-2; D unresolved. Germline CDR1 is SGHRS and CDR2 is YFSETQ. The CDR3 sequence is 15 residues long. The ends were cut back, 0 bases at V and 0 bases at J, with 6 bases in the middle. This chain's CDR3 is CASSLARPNTGELFF. In DNA form, the CDR3 reads TGCGCCAGCAGCTTGGCCCGGCCGAACACCGGGGAGCTGTTTTTT. Looking up the rest from reference TRBV5-1 and TRBJ2-2 gives the full variable domain: KAGVTQTPRYLIKTRGQQVTLSCSPISGHRSVSWYQQTPGQGLQFLFEYFSETQRNKGNFPGRFSGRQFSNSRSEMNVSTLELGDSALYLCASSLARPNTGELFFGEGSRLTVL.

This clonotype was seen a handful of times. The genes are TRBV6-1 and TRBJ1-1; TRBD1 matches 8 bases. V shed 5 bases, J shed 0 bases, and the junction held 5 bases outside the gene matches. Germline values: CDR1 MNHNS, CDR2 SASEGT. CDR3 size: 15 residues. The CDR3 spells CASSTQQGVNTEAFF. CDR3 DNA: TGTGCCAGCAGTACGCAACAGGGGGTGAACACTGAAGCTTTCTTT.

This chain connects TRBV10-3 to TRBJ1-1, with D perhaps TRBD1 (5 bases). V was shortened by 6 bases and J by 3 bases, with 11 bases between the two germline ends. The germline V gene has CDR1 ENHRY and CDR2 SYGVKD. The CDR3 has 13 residues. In DNA, the CDR3 is TGTGCCATCAGATCACAGGCGTACACTGAAGCTTTCTTT. Translated: CAIRSQAYTEAFF.

This clonotype was found a few times. V gene TRBV6-2 or TRBV6-3 combines with J gene TRBJ2-1, with TRBD1 matching 9 bases. Germline CDR1 is MNHEY and CDR2 is SVGEGT. This CDR3 has 16 amino acids. Trimming removed 2 bases from V and 6 bases from J; junction bases left unmatched: 8. The CDR3 region has the DNA TGTGCCAGCAGTTACGACCGGGACAGGGAGCTCAATGAGCAGTTCTTC. Residues: CASSYDRDRELNEQFF.

This chain connects TRBV10-3 to TRBJ1-4; D is unresolved. The CDR3 is 13 amino acids. V shed 9 bases and J shed 5 bases, with 13 bases lying between them. Germline assignment: CDR1 ENHRY and CDR2 SYGVKD. This CDR3 is CAIRRQENEKLFF. The CDR3, as DNA: TGTGCCATAAGACGGCAGGAGAATGAAAAACTGTTTTTT.

The gene calls are TRBV28 and TRBJ1-4; 8 bases fit TRBD1. This CDR3 comprises 17 residues. Germline V CDR1 and CDR2: MDHEN, SYDVKM. The junction had 9 bases not matched to a gene; V was cut back by 6 bases and J by 0 bases. The CDR3 bases are TGTGCCAGCAGCCAGTGGAGACAGGGGCCAACTAATGAAAAACTGTTTTTT. It yields the protein CASSQWRQGPTNEKLFF.

At least ten counts were recorded for this clonotype. The chain recombines TRBV3-1 with TRBJ1-1; the D is unclear. With 1 base removed from V and 0 bases from J, the gap between germline ends came to 9 bases. There are 15 residues in the CDR3. Germline V gene sequence: CDR1 LGHDT, CDR2 YNNKEL (reference sequence). CDR3 sequence: CASSQVGVMNTEAFF. DNA for the CDR3: TGTGCCAGCAGCCAAGTTGGAGTGATGAACACTGAAGCTTTCTTT.

The CDR3, as DNA: TGCGCCAGCAGCCAAGATCGCAGACAGGTCTATGGCTACACCTTC. This translates into CASSQDRRQVYGYTF. The V gene is TRBV4-1, the J gene TRBJ1-2; D possibly corresponds to TRBD1 (6 bases). Trimming took 0 bases from V and 4 from J, leaving 12 bases between them. This CDR3 comprises 15 residues. From germline, CDR1 is MGHRA and CDR2 YSYEKL.

This sequence joins TRBV20-1 and TRBJ2-3; D remains ambiguous. This CDR3 contains 15 residues. Deletions cut 0 bases from V and 0 bases from J, with 10 bases between. CDR1 and CDR2 from the germline V gene are DFQATT and SNEGSKA (reference sequence). CDR3 loop: CSARDTVASTDTQYF. In DNA form, the CDR3 reads TGCAGTGCTAGAGACACTGTCGCTAGCACAGATACGCAGTATTTT.

This chain links TRBV5-5 with TRBJ1-5, with 9 bases identical to TRBD1. Looked up from germline, CDR1 is SGHKS and CDR2 is YYEKEE (reference sequence). The V gene end was trimmed by 0 bases and the J gene end by 0 bases; junction bases not matched to a gene: 1. The CDR3 sequence is 16 residues long. The CDR3 coding sequence is TGTGCCAGCAGCTTGGGGACAGGGGATAGCAATCAGCCCCAGCATTTT. Amino acids: CASSLGTGDSNQPQHF.

This rearrangement joins TRBV2 to TRBJ2-2; tentative D call: TRBD2 (5 bases). Germline CDR1 and CDR2: SNHLY and FYNNEI. V dropped 8 bases and J dropped 4 bases, with 11 bases sitting between them. CDR3 length: 13 residues. The chain's CDR3 is CASLRAFTGELFF. For the CDR3, the DNA is TGTGCCAGCCTGAGGGCGTTCACCGGGGAGCTGTTTTTT.

This clonotype was recorded many times. The V gene is TRBV6-5, the J gene TRBJ2-5, with D tentatively TRBD2 (5 bases). The CDR3 has 12 residues. Per the germline V gene, CDR1 is MNHEY and CDR2 is SVGAGI. The V end was cut by 6 bases, the J end by 8 bases, with 13 bases between. The CDR3 sequence: CASSRFEGTQYF. CDR3 coding DNA: TGTGCCAGCAGCCGGTTTGAGGGAACCCAGTACTTC.

This clonotype appeared many times. The rearrangement links TRBV7-2 to TRBJ2-2, with 10 bases identical to TRBD1. V trimming: 5 bases; J trimming: 6 bases; junction bases outside the gene matches: 6. CDR3 length: 15 residues. Germline V gene sequence: CDR1 SGHTA, CDR2 FQGNSA. CDR3 DNA: TGTGCCAGCAGCCGCGGACAGGGGGAATCCGGGGAGCTGTTTTTT. Its translation is CASSRGQGESGELFF.

The genes are TRBV10-3 and TRBJ1-6; D unresolved. V shed 6 bases and J shed 8 bases, with 11 bases lying between them. In germline, CDR1 is ENHRY, CDR2 SYGVKD. There are 13 residues in the CDR3. The CDR3 bases are TGTGCCATCAGGGACGTATTGGATTCACCCCTCCACTTT. As protein: CAIRDVLDSPLHF.

J is TRBJ1-1 and V is TRBV12-3 or TRBV12-4, with TRBD1 identical over 7 bases. The CDR3 extends over 14 amino acids. V was clipped by 3 bases and J by 2 bases; unmatched bases: 3. CDR3 region: CASSFEGGNTEAFF. For the CDR3, the DNA is TGTGCCAGCAGTTTTGAAGGGGGCAACACTGAAGCTTTCTTT.

The CDR3: CASSTLSGNEQFF. The CDR3 region has the DNA TGCGCCAGCAGCACCCTTAGTGGCAATGAGCAGTTCTTC. This chain joins TRBV5-1 and TRBJ2-1; D uncertain. V was shortened by 4 bases and J by 6 bases, with 11 bases between the two germline ends. Germline-derived CDR1 and CDR2 are SGHRS and YFSETQ. The CDR3 sequence is 13 residues long.

This clonotype has ten or more counts. The rearrangement uses TRBV7-2 and TRBJ1-1; TRBD1 agrees at 7 bases. Unmatched junction bases numbered 6, after V lost 3 bases and J lost 5 bases. CDR3 length equals 14 residues. Germline CDR1 SGHTA, CDR2 FQGNSA. The CDR3 DNA is TGTGCCAGCAGCTTGGACAGGATTGGTACTGAAGCTTTCTTT. Translating gives CASSLDRIGTEAFF.

V gene TRBV6-5 combines with J gene TRBJ2-7, with D tentatively TRBD1 or TRBD2 (6 bases each). Trimming pared 2 bases from V and 6 bases from J, leaving 17 bases between. Per the germline V gene, CDR1 is MNHEY and CDR2 is SVGAGI. This CDR3 contains 15 residues. The CDR3 protein is CASSYKGTPGGEQYF. In DNA, the CDR3 is TGTGCCAGCAGTTACAAAGGGACACCCGGGGGCGAGCAGTACTTC.